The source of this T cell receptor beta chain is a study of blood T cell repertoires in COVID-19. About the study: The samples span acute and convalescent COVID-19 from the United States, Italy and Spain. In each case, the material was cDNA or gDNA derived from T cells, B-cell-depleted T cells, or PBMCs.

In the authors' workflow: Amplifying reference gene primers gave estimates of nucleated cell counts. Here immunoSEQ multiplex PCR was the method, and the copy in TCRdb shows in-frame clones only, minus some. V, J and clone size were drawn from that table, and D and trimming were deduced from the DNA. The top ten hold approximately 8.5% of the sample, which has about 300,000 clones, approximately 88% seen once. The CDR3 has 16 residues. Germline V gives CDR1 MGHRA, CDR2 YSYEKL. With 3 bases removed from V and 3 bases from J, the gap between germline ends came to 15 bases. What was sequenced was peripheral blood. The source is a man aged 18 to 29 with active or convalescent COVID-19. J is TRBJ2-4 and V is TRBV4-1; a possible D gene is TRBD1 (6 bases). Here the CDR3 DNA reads TGCGCCAGCAGCCAGCAGAGGGGGTTAAGCAAAAACATTCAGTACTTC. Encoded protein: CASSQQRGLSKNIQYF.